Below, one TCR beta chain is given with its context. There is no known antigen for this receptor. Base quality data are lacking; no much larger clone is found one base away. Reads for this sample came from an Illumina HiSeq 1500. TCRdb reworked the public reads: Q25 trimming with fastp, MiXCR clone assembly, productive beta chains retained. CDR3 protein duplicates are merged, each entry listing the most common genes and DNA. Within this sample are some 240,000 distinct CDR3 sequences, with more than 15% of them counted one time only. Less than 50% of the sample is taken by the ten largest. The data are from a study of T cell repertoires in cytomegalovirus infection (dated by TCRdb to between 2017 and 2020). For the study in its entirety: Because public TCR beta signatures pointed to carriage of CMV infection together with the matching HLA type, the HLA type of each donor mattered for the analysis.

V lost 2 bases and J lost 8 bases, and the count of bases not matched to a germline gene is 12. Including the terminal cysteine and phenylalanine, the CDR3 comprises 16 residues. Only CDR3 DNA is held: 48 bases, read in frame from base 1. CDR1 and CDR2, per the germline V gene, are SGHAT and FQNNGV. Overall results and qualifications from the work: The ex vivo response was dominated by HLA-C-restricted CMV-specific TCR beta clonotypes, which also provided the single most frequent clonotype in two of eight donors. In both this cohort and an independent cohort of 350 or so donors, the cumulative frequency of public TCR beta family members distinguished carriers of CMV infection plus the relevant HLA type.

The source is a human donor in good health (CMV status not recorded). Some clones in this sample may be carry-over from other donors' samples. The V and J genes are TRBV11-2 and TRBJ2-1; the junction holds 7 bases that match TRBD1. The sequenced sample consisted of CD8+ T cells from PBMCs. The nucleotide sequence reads TGTGCCAGCAGCTTAAACGCAGGACAGGTTGCCGATGAGCAGTTCTTC. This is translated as CASSLNAGQVADEQFF.